The 27 T cell receptor beta chains given below trace back to one sample, sequenced in a study of immune evolution from preneoplasia to lung adenocarcinoma. Assay: immunoSEQ multiplex PCR; the TCRdb copy retains only in-frame clones and omits some. The sample gives 7,700 or so clones, 80% of which show up once; roughly 7% is in the top ten. Sequencing was done on a sample of FFPE adjacent normal lung tissue. These TCRs come from a person aged 70 to 80 with lung adenocarcinoma.

The V and J genes are TRBV28 and TRBJ1-1, with D hard to call. The CDR3 contains 14 residues. Germline assignment: CDR1 MDHEN and CDR2 SYDVKM. The germline V and J ends were trimmed by 2 bases and 1 base, with 8 bases remaining between them. CDR3 protein: CASSLGQKNTEAFF. CDR3 bases: TGTGCCAGCAGTTTAGGTCAGAAGAACACTGAAGCTTTCTTT.

The chain is built from TRBV28 and TRBJ1-2; tentatively, D is TRBD1 (5 bases). The length of the CDR3 is 16 residues. V dropped 2 bases and J dropped 8 bases, with 21 bases sitting between them. The germline gives CDR1 MDHEN, CDR2 SYDVKM. The CDR3 nucleotides read TGTGCCAGCAGTTTACGGCAGGCAGGGATACTTGGCGGCTACACCTTC. This codes for CASSLRQAGILGGYTF.

This clone was counted a single time. The rearrangement joins TRBV28 to TRBJ1-1; D remains ambiguous. Trimming took 5 bases from V and 0 from J, leaving 13 bases between them. The CDR3 extends over 15 amino acids. Per germline, CDR1 MDHEN and CDR2 SYDVKM. The CDR3 bases are TGTGCCAGCAGTCCCCTTAGACATCTGAACACTGAAGCTTTCTTT. Its translation: CASSPLRHLNTEAFF.

This clone showed up just a few times. Other nucleotide sequences from this sample produce the same CDR3. Here the CDR3 DNA reads TGTGCCAGCAGTCCTCCGGGGGGTGAGCAGTACTTC. Protein: CASSPPGGEQYF. V is TRBV28 and J is TRBJ2-7; 7 nucleotides line up with TRBD2. Unmatched junction bases numbered 5, after V lost 5 bases and J lost 7 bases. Germline CDR1 is MDHEN and CDR2 is SYDVKM. The CDR3 runs to 12 residues.

About this clone itself: One junction end disagrees with the germline gene, perhaps due to a read error. J is TRBJ2-1 and V is TRBV30, with TRBD2 matching 12 bases. The V gene's germline CDR1 is GTSNPN and CDR2 SVGIG (reference sequence). The CDR3 runs to 15 residues. CDR3 bases: TGCGCCGGCGGCTGGACTAGCGGGGCCTACAATGAGCAGTTCTTC. This encodes CAGGWTSGAYNEQFF.

This clone appeared a single time. The chain combines TRBV21-1 with TRBJ2-5; the table's D call of TRBD1 was not tested on the DNA. TRBV21-1 is described as a pseudogene. The CDR3 contains 13 residues. CDR3 residues: CASSTQGIETQYF. The CDR3, as DNA: TGTGCCAGCAGCACCCAGGGGATTGAGACCCAGTACTTC.

V is TRBV30 and J is TRBJ1-1; D not resolved. Germline assignment: CDR1 GTSNPN and CDR2 SVGIG (reference sequence). There are 14 residues in the CDR3. V dropped 3 bases and J dropped 4 bases, with 15 bases sitting between them. CDR3 bases: TGTGCCTGGAGCCTGGGTGGCGGTGGCACTGAAGCTTTCTTT. The encoded protein is CAWSLGGGGTEAFF. The entire variable domain, with the rest obtained from reference TRBV30 and TRBJ1-1, is as follows: SQTIHQWPATLVQPVGSPLSLECTVEGTSNPNLYWYRQAAGRGLQLLFYSVGIGQISSEVPQNLSASRPQDRQFILSSKKLLLSDSGFYLCAWSLGGGGTEAFFGQGTRLTVV.

This clone was counted once. Other DNA sequences from this sample encode an identical CDR3 as well. This rearrangement joins TRBV7-9 to TRBJ2-7; no clear D. The CDR3 runs 11 residues. V was trimmed by 1 base and J by 3 bases, leaving 1 base between them. CDR1 is SEHNR and CDR2 is FQNEAQ in the germline V gene (reference sequence). The CDR3 here is CASSLDYEQYF. CDR3 nucleotides: TGTGCCAGCAGCTTAGACTACGAGCAGTACTTC. Full variable domain (rest looked up from reference TRBV7-9 and TRBJ2-7): DTGVSQNPRHKITKRGQNVTFRCDPISEHNRLYWYRQTLGQGPEFLTYFQNEAQLEKSRLLSDRFSAERPKGSFSTLEIQRTEQGDSAMYLCASSLDYEQYFGPGTRLTVT.

The chain employs TRBV30 and TRBJ2-2; D is possibly TRBD2 (5 bases). Germline V lookup: CDR1 GTSNPN, CDR2 SVGIG (reference sequence). Trimming removed 0 bases from V and 6 bases from J, with 11 bases in between. This CDR3 is 14 amino acids long. The chain's CDR3 is CAWSVSGNAGELFF. Written as DNA, the CDR3 is TGTGCCTGGAGTGTCAGCGGTAATGCCGGGGAGCTGTTTTTT.

The chain joins TRBV7-2 to TRBJ2-1; TRBD1 or TRBD2 may be the D gene (5 bases each). The CDR3 length is 14 residues. V lost 6 bases to trimming and J lost 7 bases, with 16 bases between them. Per germline, CDR1 SGHTA and CDR2 FQGNSA. CDR3 DNA sequence: TGTGCCAGCAGTCTAAGGGACGGTTATAATGAGCAGTTCTTC. Its protein product is CASSLRDGYNEQFF.

V usage is TRBV7-3 and J usage is TRBJ2-1; possible D gene TRBD1, 6 bases. CDR1 SGHTA and CDR2 FQGTGA come from the germline V gene. This CDR3 has 14 residues. The V gene lost 2 bases and the J gene lost 7 bases, with 12 bases spanning the gap. The DNA of the CDR3 is TGTGCCAGCAGCTTAGGTTTCCAGGGGAATGAGCAGTTCTTC. Amino acids: CASSLGFQGNEQFF.

This clone showed up just once. Other DNA sequences in the sample encode the same CDR3. The chain has TRBV9 and TRBJ2-1; TRBD1 matches 7 bases. There are 15 residues in the CDR3. Per the germline V gene, CDR1 is SGDLS and CDR2 is YYNGEE. J gave up 4 bases and V 2 bases, and 6 bases lay outside the gene matches. CDR3 in DNA: TGTGCCAGCAGCGTGAGGGACAGACAGTACAATGAGCAGTTCTTC. It yields the protein CASSVRDRQYNEQFF. The full variable domain, rest sourced from reference TRBV9 and TRBJ2-1, is DSGVTQTPKHLITATGQRVTLRCSPRSGDLSVYWYQQSLDQGLQFLIQYYNGEERAKGNILERFSAQQFPDLHSELNLSSLELGDSALYFCASSVRDRQYNEQFFGPGTRLTVL.

The chain joins TRBV6-6 to TRBJ2-7; no clear D. CDR1 is MNHNY and CDR2 is SVGAGI in the germline V gene (reference sequence). Trimming took off 6 bases at V and 2 bases at J, with 8 bases between the two ends. CDR3 size: 12 residues. The DNA of the CDR3 is TGTGCCAGCAGCTACAGTGCCTACGAGCAGTACTTC. This encodes CASSYSAYEQYF.

This chain links TRBV7-9 with TRBJ1-1; D is unresolved. The V gene's germline CDR1 is SEHNR and CDR2 FQNEAQ (reference sequence). The CDR3 spans 11 residues. V was pared by 5 bases and J by 6 bases, with 7 bases between. The chain's CDR3 is CASSRTPEAFF. CDR3 DNA: TGTGCCAGCAGCCGGACTCCTGAAGCTTTCTTT. Supplemented by reference TRBV7-9 and TRBJ1-1, the full variable domain reads DTGVSQNPRHKITKRGQNVTFRCDPISEHNRLYWYRQTLGQGPEFLTYFQNEAQLEKSRLLSDRFSAERPKGSFSTLEIQRTEQGDSAMYLCASSRTPEAFFGQGTRLTVV.

The chain uses TRBV14 and TRBJ2-7; the D gene is possibly TRBD1 (6 bases). The CDR3 extends over 13 amino acids. Germline V CDR1 and CDR2: SGHDN, FVKESK. V lost 3 bases to trimming and J lost 8 bases, with 14 bases between them. The CDR3 sequence is CASSQGAARQQYF. The CDR3 coding sequence is TGTGCCAGCAGCCAGGGGGCCGCACGGCAGCAGTACTTC.

The chain couples TRBV19 to TRBJ1-5; D might be TRBD1 (6 bases). The CDR3 has 15 amino acids. Germline V gene data show CDR1 as LNHDA and CDR2 as SQIVND (reference sequence). V was pared by 6 bases and J by 5 bases, with 17 bases between. CDR3 DNA: TGTGCCAGTAGGATCTTACAGGGTAGGGATCAGCCCCAGCATTTT. This encodes CASRILQGRDQPQHF. The full variable domain, in which reference TRBV19 and TRBJ1-5 provide the parts outside the CDR3, is DGGITQSPKYLFRKEGQNVTLSCEQNLNHDAMYWYRQDPGQGLRLIYYSQIVNDFQKGDIAEGYSVSREKKESFPLTVTSAQKNPTAFYLCASRILQGRDQPQHFGDGTRLSIL.

The CDR3 here is CASSLEATLREQYF. CDR3 DNA: TGTGCCAGCAGCTTGGAGGCAACACTACGCGAGCAGTACTTC. The chain recombines TRBV5-6 with TRBJ2-7, with D unclear. V was shortened by 0 bases and J by 6 bases, with 13 bases between the two germline ends. CDR1 is SGHDT, CDR2 YYEEEE, per germline. The CDR3 covers 14 residues.

The chain carries TRBV30 and TRBJ2-3; 10 bases agree with TRBD2. The CDR3 sequence is 17 residues long. With 5 bases clipped from V and 5 bases from J, the junction kept 16 bases outside the gene matches. CDR1 and CDR2 (germline): GTSNPN, SVGIG (reference sequence). CDR3 region: CAWDRGRSGGVRDTQYF. The CDR3 coding sequence is TGTGCCTGGGATAGGGGGAGAAGCGGGGGGGTTAGAGATACGCAGTATTTT.

J is TRBJ2-7 and V is TRBV6-5; D is undetermined. V was cut by 3 bases and J by 3 bases, with 15 bases left in between. Germline CDR1 MNHEY, CDR2 SVGAGI. The CDR3 covers 15 residues. The DNA for the CDR3 is TGTGCCAGCAGTTATGAGCTCGGCCGACTCTACGAGCAGTACTTC. This codes for CASSYELGRLYEQYF.

The V gene is TRBV6-1, the J gene TRBJ2-6; D is uncertain. V lost 6 bases and J 0 bases, leaving 9 bases between the germline ends. Germline V gene lookup returns CDR1 MNHNS and CDR2 SASEGT. This CDR3 has 15 residues. CDR3 region: CASSGFSSGANVLTF. CDR3 bases: TGTGCCAGCAGCGGGTTTTCCTCTGGGGCCAACGTCCTGACTTTC.

The rearrangement joins TRBV7-6 to TRBJ2-5; the match to TRBD2 covers 9 bases. The CDR3 loop spans 15 amino acids. Germline assignment: CDR1 SGHVS and CDR2 FNYEAQ. V was pared by 5 bases and J by 2 bases, with 6 bases of the junction left unmatched. The DNA of the CDR3 is TGTGCCAGCAGCCCAAGCAGCGGGGGGCAAGAGACCCAGTACTTC. This sequence encodes CASSPSSGGQETQYF. Looking up the rest from reference TRBV7-6 and TRBJ2-5 gives the full variable domain: GAGVSQSPRYKVTKRGQDVALRCDPISGHVSLYWYRQALGQGPEFLTYFNYEAQQDKSGLPNDRFSAERPEGSISTLTIQRTEQRDSAMYRCASSPSSGGQETQYFGPGTRLLVL.

This rearrangement joins TRBV28 to TRBJ1-3; D gene unclear. The V gene's germline CDR1 is MDHEN and CDR2 SYDVKM. The CDR3 totals 15 residues. V lost 3 bases and J 0 bases, leaving 9 bases between the germline ends. In DNA form, the CDR3 reads TGTGCCAGCAGTTTGGACGGTTACTCTGGAAACACCATATATTTT. Translating it yields CASSLDGYSGNTIYF.

V usage is TRBV7-6 and J usage is TRBJ2-7; no clear D. This CDR3 comprises 14 residues. Germline V gives CDR1 SGHVS, CDR2 FNYEAQ. V lost 2 bases to trimming and J lost 6 bases, with 14 bases between them. CDR3 loop: CASSLYRTDGEQYF. CDR3 in DNA: TGTGCCAGCAGCTTATACCGGACGGACGGCGAGCAGTACTTC.

This clone was counted a single time. CDR3 sequence reads: CASSLTGVNSNQPQHF. CDR3 nucleotide sequence: TGTGCCAGCAGCCTGACAGGGGTTAATAGCAATCAGCCCCAGCATTTT. V gene TRBV7-8 combines with J gene TRBJ1-5; 8 bases map to TRBD1. The CDR3 is made up of 16 amino acids. Germline V CDR1 and CDR2: SGHVS, FQNEAQ. The V segment lost 5 bases and the J segment 0 bases; nucleotides outside the gene matches: 6.

The rearrangement joins TRBV19 to TRBJ1-1; no clear D. This CDR3 region has 14 residues. Germline V gene data show CDR1 as LNHDA and CDR2 as SQIVND (reference sequence). Trimming removed 7 bases from V and 2 bases from J, with 14 bases in between. The CDR3 region has the DNA TGTGCCAGTACCTTCAGAAAGGTTAACACTGAAGCTTTCTTT. This encodes CASTFRKVNTEAFF.

This clone was recorded only once. The chain carries TRBV6-5 and TRBJ2-7; D is unclear. V was trimmed by 4 bases and J by 0 bases, leaving 13 bases between them. The CDR3 sequence is 15 residues long. CDR1 is MNHEY and CDR2 is SVGAGI in the germline V gene. The CDR3 here is CASSSEYRSSYEQYF. Here the CDR3 DNA reads TGTGCCAGCAGTTCGGAATATAGGAGCTCCTACGAGCAGTACTTC.

This sequence joins TRBV5-6 and TRBJ2-7; 11 nucleotides agree with TRBD1. Germline V gene sequence: CDR1 SGHDT, CDR2 YYEEEE. This CDR3 is 16 amino acids long. J gave up 2 bases and V 1 base, and 5 bases lay outside the gene matches. The CDR3 region is CASSLQGQGVPYEQYF. The CDR3 coding sequence is TGTGCCAGCAGCTTGCAGGGACAGGGGGTTCCCTACGAGCAGTACTTC.